Listed here are 17 T cell receptor beta chains from one sample, sequenced in a study of control samples from healthy donors and cancer patients. Some clones are missing from TCRdb's copy, which holds only in-frame ones; the method was immunoSEQ multiplex PCR. The sample consists of 75,000 to 95,000 clones, over 85% of them appearing once. Sequences were obtained from blood. These receptors all come from a woman aged 25 to 39 in good health.

This chain uses TRBV11-2 with TRBJ1-1; D is ambiguous. Germline V gives CDR1 SGHAT, CDR2 FQNNGV. V lost 0 bases, J lost 9 bases, and 11 bases lay in between. CDR3 length equals 13 residues. Here the CDR3 reads CASSLDLVGQAFF. The CDR3 nucleotides read TGTGCCAGCAGCTTAGATCTAGTAGGGCAAGCTTTCTTT.

V gene TRBV5-1 combines with J gene TRBJ2-3; no reliable D call. The germline V gene encodes CDR1 SGHRS and CDR2 YFSETQ. This CDR3 region has 17 residues. V lost 0 bases to trimming and J lost 5 bases, with 19 bases between them. CDR3 amino acids: CASSLAMSRSSGDTQYF. For the CDR3, the DNA is TGCGCCAGCAGCTTGGCCATGTCACGTTCTAGTGGAGATACGCAGTATTTT.

The chain carries TRBV19 and TRBJ2-7; 8 positions match TRBD1. The CDR3 consists of 15 residues. Germline loops: CDR1 LNHDA, CDR2 SQIVND (reference sequence). The V segment lost 5 bases and the J segment 4 bases; nucleotides outside the gene matches: 10. The CDR3 sequence is CASSVSGTGIYEQYF. CDR3 nucleotide sequence: TGTGCCAGTAGTGTCTCCGGGACAGGAATTTACGAGCAGTACTTC.

This rearrangement joins TRBV7-8 to TRBJ1-4; 7 nucleotides align to TRBD1. The germline V gene has CDR1 SGHVS and CDR2 FQNEAQ. The CDR3 loop spans 14 amino acids. V was pared by 3 bases and J by 8 bases, with 6 bases of the junction left unmatched. Here the CDR3 DNA reads TGTGCCAGCAGCTTCGACAGGGTTGGGGAAAAACTGTTTTTT. This codes for CASSFDRVGEKLFF.

This sequence joins TRBV5-6 and TRBJ2-7; 7 positions match TRBD1. Germline trimming cut 4 bases from V and 0 bases from J; bases unmatched to any gene: 7. The V gene's germline CDR1 is SGHDT and CDR2 YYEEEE. The CDR3 is made up of 15 amino acids. CDR3 coding DNA: TGTGCCAGCAGCCCCGCGACAGGGAGCTCCTACGAGCAGTACTTC. It translates to CASSPATGSSYEQYF.

The chain combines TRBV19 with TRBJ1-5, with 8 bases fitting TRBD1. There are 17 residues in the CDR3. V gave up 4 bases and J gave up 1 base; unmatched junction bases: 9. Germline V lookup: CDR1 LNHDA, CDR2 SQIVND (reference sequence). The CDR3 bases are TGTGCCAGTAGTAGGACAGGGAGTGGGGGGAGCAATCAGCCCCAGCATTTT. This sequence encodes CASSRTGSGGSNQPQHF.

The genes are TRBV19 and TRBJ1-5, with 7 bases that match TRBD1. V lost 5 bases to trimming and J lost 2 bases; unmatched junction nucleotides: 3. The germline CDR1 and CDR2 sequences are LNHDA and SQIVND (reference sequence). This CDR3 is built from 14 residues. The CDR3 spells CASSATGGNQPQHF. The DNA for the CDR3 is TGTGCCAGTAGTGCCACAGGGGGCAATCAGCCCCAGCATTTT.

The chain is built from TRBV7-9 and TRBJ1-2, with TRBD1 matching 8 bases. The V gene end was trimmed by 5 bases and the J gene end by 2 bases; junction bases not matched to a gene: 16. The CDR3 has 18 residues. Germline CDR1 reads SEHNR; CDR2 reads FQNEAQ (reference sequence). This chain's CDR3 is CASSNIKKPGGLNYGYTF. CDR3 in DNA: TGTGCCAGCAGCAACATTAAGAAACCAGGGGGCCTCAACTATGGCTACACCTTC.

J is TRBJ2-2 and V is TRBV4-1, with D possibly being TRBD1 (5 bases). The V end was cut by 2 bases, the J end by 6 bases, with 16 bases between. The CDR3 has 16 residues. CDR1 is MGHRA and CDR2 is YSYEKL in the germline V gene. The CDR3 DNA sequence: TGCGCCAGCAGCCAACATGGGATCCAAGGGGCCGGGGAGCTGTTTTTT. Translation: CASSQHGIQGAGELFF.

Of note for this clone: Other nucleotide sequences from this sample produce the same CDR3. The V call is TRBV24-1, the J call TRBJ1-5; no clear D gene. The CDR3 spans 12 residues. With 2 bases removed from V and 3 bases from J, the gap between germline ends came to 1 base. Germline-derived CDR1 and CDR2 are KGHDR and SFDVKD. The chain's CDR3 is CATSDSNQPQHF. CDR3 coding DNA: TGTGCCACCAGTGATTCCAATCAGCCCCAGCATTTT.

The rearrangement joins TRBV6-2 or TRBV6-3 to TRBJ2-1; 11 bases map to TRBD2. Germline V CDR1 and CDR2: MNHEY, SVGEGT. The CDR3 is 17 residues long. J lost 7 bases, V lost 6 bases, and 14 bases had no gene match. The CDR3 protein is CASSSFFGTSGSNEQFF. CDR3 bases: TGTGCCAGCAGCAGCTTTTTCGGGACTAGCGGATCAAATGAGCAGTTCTTC.

The chain has TRBV4-1 and TRBJ1-5; D is possibly TRBD1 (5 bases). V lost 0 bases, J lost 0 bases, and 15 bases lay in between. Germline V gives CDR1 MGHRA, CDR2 YSYEKL. CDR3 length: 18 residues. The CDR3 nucleotides read TGCGCCAGCAGCCAAGATTGGGGGACCGGTTATAGCAATCAGCCCCAGCATTTT. It translates to CASSQDWGTGYSNQPQHF.

This clone is classed as medium-sized. The V call is TRBV11-3, the J call TRBJ2-7; no firm D call. Trimming left V 2 bases short and J 0 bases short, with 8 bases between. Germline CDR1 and CDR2: SGHNT and YENEEA. This CDR3 region has 14 residues. The CDR3 here is CASSLTPASYEQYF. CDR3 sequence (DNA): TGTGCCAGCAGCTTAACCCCGGCCTCCTACGAGCAGTACTTC.

The V gene is TRBV10-3, the J gene TRBJ2-5; D assignment may be TRBD1 or TRBD2 (7 bases each). This CDR3 is built from 14 residues. The germline V gene encodes CDR1 ENHRY and CDR2 SYGVKD. V was cut by 8 bases and J by 1 base, with 14 bases left in between. CDR3 sequence (DNA): TGTGCCATCCAATCCAGGGGGGGCCAAGAGACCCAGTACTTC. This encodes CAIQSRGGQETQYF.

The genes are TRBV24-1 and TRBJ2-5; a possible D gene is TRBD2 (5 bases). The CDR3 totals 13 residues. Per germline, CDR1 KGHDR and CDR2 SFDVKD. Trimming stripped 5 bases from V and 3 bases from J, with 9 bases between. The CDR3, as DNA: TGTGCCACCAGTGTTCCTAGCAAAGAGACCCAGTACTTC. This translates into CATSVPSKETQYF.

The rearrangement uses TRBV10-3 and TRBJ2-3; TRBD2 might be the D (5 bases). The CDR3 is 12 amino acids. Trimming shortened V by 6 bases and J by 6 bases, and 10 bases separated the two germline ends. Germline CDR1 ENHRY, CDR2 SYGVKD. The CDR3 bases are TGTGCCATCAGCGACTATATGGATACGCAGTATTTT. This encodes CAISDYMDTQYF.

The CDR3 region is CASSQLGGGGEAFF. In DNA form, the CDR3 reads TGCGCCAGCAGCCAATTAGGAGGGGGCGGTGAAGCTTTCTTT. The chain is built from TRBV4-1 and TRBJ1-1; 7 bases fit TRBD1. Trimming took 2 bases from V and 7 from J; bases not matched to a gene: 7. This CDR3 spans 14 amino acids. Germline-derived CDR1 and CDR2 are MGHRA and YSYEKL.